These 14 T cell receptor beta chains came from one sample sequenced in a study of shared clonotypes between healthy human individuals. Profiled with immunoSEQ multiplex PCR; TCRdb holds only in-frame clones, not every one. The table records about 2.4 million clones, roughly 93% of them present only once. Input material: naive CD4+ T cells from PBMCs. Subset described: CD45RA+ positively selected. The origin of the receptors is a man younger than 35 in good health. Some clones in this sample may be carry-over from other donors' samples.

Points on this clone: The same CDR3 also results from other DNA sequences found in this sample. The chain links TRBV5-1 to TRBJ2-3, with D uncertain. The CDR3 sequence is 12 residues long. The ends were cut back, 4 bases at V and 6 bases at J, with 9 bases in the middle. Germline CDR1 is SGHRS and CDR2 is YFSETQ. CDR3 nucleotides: TGCGCCAGCAGCCTGCAAGGGGATACGCAGTATTTT. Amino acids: CASSLQGDTQYF.

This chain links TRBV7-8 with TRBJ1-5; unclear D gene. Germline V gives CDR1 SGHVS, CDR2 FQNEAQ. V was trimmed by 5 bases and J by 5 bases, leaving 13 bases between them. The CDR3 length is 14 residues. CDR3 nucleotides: TGTGCCAGCAGCCCAAGTCGGGGTTATCAGCCCCAGCATTTT. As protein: CASSPSRGYQPQHF.

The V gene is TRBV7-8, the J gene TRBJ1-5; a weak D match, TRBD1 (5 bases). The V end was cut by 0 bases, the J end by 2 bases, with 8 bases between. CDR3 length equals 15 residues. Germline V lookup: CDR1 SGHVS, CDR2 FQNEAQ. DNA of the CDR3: TGTGCCAGCAGCTTAGCCAGGGTTGGCAATCAGCCCCAGCATTTT. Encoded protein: CASSLARVGNQPQHF.

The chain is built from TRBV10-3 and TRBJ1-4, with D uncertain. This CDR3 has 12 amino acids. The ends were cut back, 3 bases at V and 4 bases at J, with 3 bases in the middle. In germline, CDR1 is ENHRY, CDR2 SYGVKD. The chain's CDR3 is CAISEDNEKLFF. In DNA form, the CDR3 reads TGTGCCATCAGTGAAGATAATGAAAAACTGTTTTTT.

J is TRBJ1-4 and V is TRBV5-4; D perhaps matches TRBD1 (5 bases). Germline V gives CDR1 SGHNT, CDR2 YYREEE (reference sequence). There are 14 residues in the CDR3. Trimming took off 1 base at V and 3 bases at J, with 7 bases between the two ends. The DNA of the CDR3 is TGTGCCAGCAGCTTGACAGGACCTAATGAAAAACTGTTTTTT. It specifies CASSLTGPNEKLFF.

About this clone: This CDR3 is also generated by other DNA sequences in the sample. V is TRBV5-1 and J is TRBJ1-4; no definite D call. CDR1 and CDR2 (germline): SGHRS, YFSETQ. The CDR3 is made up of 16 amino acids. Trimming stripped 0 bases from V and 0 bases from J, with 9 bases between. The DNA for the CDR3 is TGCGCCAGCAGCTTGGGCGGAACTGCAACTAATGAAAAACTGTTTTTT. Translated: CASSLGGTATNEKLFF. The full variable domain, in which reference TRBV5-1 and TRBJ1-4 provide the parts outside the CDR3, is KAGVTQTPRYLIKTRGQQVTLSCSPISGHRSVSWYQQTPGQGLQFLFEYFSETQRNKGNFPGRFSGRQFSNSRSEMNVSTLELGDSALYLCASSLGGTATNEKLFFGSGTQLSVL.

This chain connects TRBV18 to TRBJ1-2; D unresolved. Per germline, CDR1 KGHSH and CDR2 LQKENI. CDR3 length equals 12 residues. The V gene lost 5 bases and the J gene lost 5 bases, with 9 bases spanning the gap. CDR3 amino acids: CASSDSPYGYTF. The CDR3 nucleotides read TGTGCCAGCTCAGATTCTCCTTATGGCTACACCTTC.

CDR3 coding DNA: TGTGCCAGCAAAGGTACCGGCGGCTACACCTTC. Protein sequence: CASKGTGGYTF. The chain employs TRBV27 and TRBJ1-2; D is undetermined. There are 11 residues in the CDR3. The V gene lost 7 bases and the J gene lost 8 bases, with 11 bases spanning the gap. Looked up from germline, CDR1 is MNHEY and CDR2 is SMNVEV (reference sequence).

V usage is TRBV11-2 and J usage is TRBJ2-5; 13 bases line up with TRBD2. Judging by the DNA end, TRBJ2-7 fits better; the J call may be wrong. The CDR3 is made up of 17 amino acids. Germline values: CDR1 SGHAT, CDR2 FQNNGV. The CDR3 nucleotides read TGTGCCAGCAGCTTAACTAGCGGGAGGGCCTTAGGGTACGAGCAGTACTTC. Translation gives CASSLTSGRALGYEQYF.

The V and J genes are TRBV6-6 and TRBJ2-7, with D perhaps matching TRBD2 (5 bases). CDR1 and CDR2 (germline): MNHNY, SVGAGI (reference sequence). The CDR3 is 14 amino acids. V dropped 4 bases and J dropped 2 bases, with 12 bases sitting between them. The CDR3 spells CASSFPGVPYEQYF. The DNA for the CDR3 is TGTGCCAGCAGTTTCCCCGGGGTGCCCTACGAGCAGTACTTC.

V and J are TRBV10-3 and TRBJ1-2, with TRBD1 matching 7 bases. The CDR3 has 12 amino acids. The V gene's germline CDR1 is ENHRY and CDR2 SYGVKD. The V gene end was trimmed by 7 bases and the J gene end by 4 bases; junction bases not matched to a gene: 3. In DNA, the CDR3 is TGTGCCATCATGTCAGGGGGCTATGGCTACACCTTC. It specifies CAIMSGGYGYTF.

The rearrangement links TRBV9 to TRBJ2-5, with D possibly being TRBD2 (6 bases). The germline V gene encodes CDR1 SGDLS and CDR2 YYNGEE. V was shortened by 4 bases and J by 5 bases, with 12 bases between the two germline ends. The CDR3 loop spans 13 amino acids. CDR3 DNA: TGTGCCAGCAGCTCTAGCGCCCAGGAGACCCAGTACTTC. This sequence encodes CASSSSAQETQYF.

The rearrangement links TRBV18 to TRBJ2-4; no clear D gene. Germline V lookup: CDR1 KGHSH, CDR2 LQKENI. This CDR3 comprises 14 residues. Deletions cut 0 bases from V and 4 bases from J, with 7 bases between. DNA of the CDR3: TGTGCCAGCTCACCACCGGTTCTTAAAAACATTCAGTACTTC. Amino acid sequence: CASSPPVLKNIQYF.

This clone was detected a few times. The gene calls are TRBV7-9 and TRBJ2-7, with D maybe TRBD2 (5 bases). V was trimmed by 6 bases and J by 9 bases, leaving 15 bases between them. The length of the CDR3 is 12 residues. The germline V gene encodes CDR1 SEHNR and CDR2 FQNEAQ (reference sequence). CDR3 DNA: TGTGCCAGCAGTCCGATACGGGGTGCGCAGTACTTC. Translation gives CASSPIRGAQYF.